The sequence of this T cell receptor (beta chain) was determined in a study of cytomegalovirus exposure and HLA in healthy donors. Study-wide results and caveats: Later analysis suggested links between common viral pathogens and several top significant clusters. Most TCR sequences were uncommon, yet certain public TCRs appeared in many donors.

About this clone itself: What it binds is unknown.

Primers included in the PCR were 60 Vbeta and 13 Jbeta primers. This table comes from immunoSEQ multiplex PCR, and its TCRdb copy is limited to in-frame clones, with some not included. The sample lists some 170,000 clones, 80% to 85% seen once, with roughly 0.99% in the top ten. CDR1 MDHEN and CDR2 SYDVKM come from the germline V gene. Trimming removed 5 bases at V and 2 bases at J, with 13 bases between. This CDR3 comprises 15 residues. This sequence originates from a girl aged 2 to 9 in good health and CMV-seropositive. The specimen sequenced was PBMCs. The chain couples TRBV28 to TRBJ1-5, with D possibly TRBD1 on 6 matching bases. The CDR3 DNA sequence: TGTGCCAGCAGTCCTTCAGGGGTTGGCAATCAGCCCCAGCATTTT. Translating it yields CASSPSGVGNQPQHF.